The next 14 T cell receptor beta chains were all read from a single sample in a study of response to subunit inactivated influenza vaccine. TCRdb re-analysed the RT-PCR reads in MiXCR, keeping a single row per CDR3 protein. The repertoire holds more than 550,000 distinct CDR3 sequences, with roughly 10% as singletons. The sample here was PBMCs from blood, taken on the day of vaccination. The source of these receptors is a man aged 50 to 60 who received an inactivated influenza vaccine.

This chain links TRBV20-1 with TRBJ2-3; perhaps TRBD2 as D (6 bases). CDR3 length: 13 residues. With 6 bases removed from V and 6 bases from J, the gap between germline ends came to 16 bases. CDR1 and CDR2 from the germline V gene are DFQATT and SNEGSKA (reference sequence). The CDR3 reads CSAPGLRVDTQYF. CDR3 coding DNA: TGCAGTGCCCCGGGACTCCGGGTCGATACGCAGTATTTT.

CDR3 residues: CSVGGSANQPQHF. In DNA form, the CDR3 reads TGCAGCGTTGGGGGGAGTGCCAATCAGCCCCAGCATTTT. The chain has TRBV29-1 and TRBJ1-5; a weak D match, TRBD1 (5 bases). The CDR3 runs to 13 residues. Germline CDR1 reads SQVTM; CDR2 reads ANQGSEA. V lost 4 bases and J lost 3, with 10 bases in between.

This clonotype occurred a few times. The chain carries TRBV5-1 and TRBJ2-2; 9 nucleotides match TRBD1. J lost 4 bases, V lost 0 bases, and 7 bases had no gene match. The CDR3 covers 17 residues. From germline, CDR1 is SGHRS and CDR2 YFSETQ. Written as DNA, the CDR3 is TGCGCCAGCAGCTTGGCCTACGGGACAGGGCCCACCGGGGAGCTGTTTTTT. Its translation is CASSLAYGTGPTGELFF.

This clonotype was seen just once. The CDR3 reads CASSPRTSGGADEQFF. In DNA form, the CDR3 reads TGTGCCAGCAGCCCACGGACTAGCGGGGGGGCTGATGAGCAGTTCTTC. This chain uses TRBV7-8 with TRBJ2-1, with TRBD2 matching 15 bases. V was clipped by 5 bases and J by 8 bases; unmatched bases: 7. Germline V gene lookup returns CDR1 SGHVS and CDR2 FQNEAQ. The CDR3 runs 16 residues.

This clonotype has more than one count but fewer than ten. The V gene is TRBV29-1, the J gene TRBJ2-7; the D is unclear. Trimming stripped 1 base from V and 12 bases from J, with 13 bases between. The germline V gene has CDR1 SQVTM and CDR2 ANQGSEA. This CDR3 contains 11 residues. In nucleotides, the CDR3 is TGCAGCGTTGAAGTCGCCCAAGTGGCGTACTTC. It codes for CSVEVAQVAYF.

The V call is TRBV9, the J call TRBJ2-3, with 8 bases fitting TRBD2. Germline V lookup: CDR1 SGDLS, CDR2 YYNGEE. V was pared by 3 bases and J by 8 bases, with 8 bases of the junction left unmatched. This CDR3 has 14 amino acids. Written as DNA, the CDR3 is TGTGCCAGCAGCGCCCGGGGGGGACTAGGTACGCAGTATTTT. Its translation: CASSARGGLGTQYF.

The V call is TRBV5-1, the J call TRBJ2-1; D might be TRBD2 (6 bases). This CDR3 has 15 residues. Per germline, CDR1 SGHRS and CDR2 YFSETQ. V shed 0 bases and J shed 5 bases, with 12 bases lying between them. The CDR3, as DNA: TGCGCCAGCAGCTTGGCCGACGGGAGTGACAATGAGCAGTTCTTC. Translated: CASSLADGSDNEQFF.

This clonotype was picked up many times. The chain joins TRBV7-8 to TRBJ1-2; 7 positions match TRBD1. The CDR3 is 12 residues long. V gave up 5 bases and J gave up 8 bases; unmatched junction bases: 5. Per germline, CDR1 SGHVS and CDR2 FQNEAQ. The CDR3 sequence: CASSLQGLGYTF. In nucleotides, the CDR3 is TGTGCCAGCAGCCTACAGGGGCTCGGCTACACCTTC.

The chain employs TRBV7-2 and TRBJ1-5; 10 bases agree with TRBD1. The CDR3 length is 15 residues. After removal of 5 bases from V and 8 bases from J, the junction contained 9 bases not matched to a gene. Germline loops: CDR1 SGHTA, CDR2 FQGNSA. As DNA, the CDR3 is TGTGCCAGCAGCAGACAGGGGGCGCGAATGGAGCCCCAGCATTTT. It translates to CASSRQGARMEPQHF. Combining the CDR3 with reference TRBV7-2 and TRBJ1-5 gives the whole variable domain GAGVSQSPSNKVTEKGKDVELRCDPISGHTALYWYRQSLGQGLEFLIYFQGNSAPDKSGLPSDRFSAERTGGSVSTLTIQRTQQEDSAVYLCASSRQGARMEPQHFGDGTRLSIL.

This clonotype has a count of ten or more. V and J are TRBV20-1 and TRBJ2-4; 9 nucleotides align to TRBD2. Germline loops: CDR1 DFQATT, CDR2 SNEGSKA (reference sequence). The CDR3 is 14 amino acids. V shed 3 bases and J 8 bases; nucleotides not matched to a gene: 8. The CDR3 DNA reads TGCAGTGCTAGTCTAGCGGGACCGGGGGACATTCAGTACTTC. Encoded protein: CSASLAGPGDIQYF.

The J gene is TRBJ2-7, the V gene TRBV10-3, with D hard to call. The CDR3 runs to 13 residues. V lost 6 bases and J 6 bases, leaving 15 bases between the germline ends. Germline V gene data show CDR1 as ENHRY and CDR2 as SYGVKD. In DNA form, the CDR3 reads TGTGCCATCAGCCGAAACTTAGGAGCCGAGCAGTACTTC. Translating gives CAISRNLGAEQYF.

The rearrangement links TRBV24-1 to TRBJ2-1; D uncertain. The germline gives CDR1 KGHDR, CDR2 SFDVKD. This CDR3 is 15 amino acids long. V was cut by 3 bases and J by 5 bases, with 13 bases left in between. CDR3: CATSDPGQTDNEQFF. CDR3 sequence (DNA): TGTGCCACCAGTGATCCCGGGCAAACTGACAATGAGCAGTTCTTC.

This clonotype has just a few counts. The chain recombines TRBV5-1 with TRBJ2-3; 8 bases agree with TRBD1. Germline V gives CDR1 SGHRS, CDR2 YFSETQ. This CDR3 has 15 residues. V lost 0 bases, J lost 4 bases, and 4 bases stayed unmatched. The CDR3 bases are TGCGCCAGCAGCTTGGAGACAGGGGAGTCAGATACGCAGTATTTT. Amino acids: CASSLETGESDTQYF.

In this sample, this clonotype turned up a few times. V is TRBV7-3 and J is TRBJ2-2; TRBD2 agrees at 11 bases. The germline V gene has CDR1 SGHTA and CDR2 FQGTGA. The CDR3 length is 17 residues. V was pared by 5 bases and J by 4 bases, with 9 bases of the junction left unmatched. The DNA of the CDR3 is TGTGCCAGCAGCAAGGGCCTAGCGGGAGGCCTCACCGGGGAGCTGTTTTTT. Its translation: CASSKGLAGGLTGELFF.